Below are 15 T cell receptor beta chains sequenced from a single sample in a study of T cell responses to AZD1222 COVID-19 vaccine. The table came from immunoSEQ multiplex PCR; TCRdb's copy has only in-frame clones and leaves some out. The sample lists 65,000 to 95,000 clones, 92% seen once, with approximately 7% in the top ten. The sample was peripheral blood, taken on day 0 of MenACWY control vaccination. The receptors shown here come from an adult in good health.

This chain connects TRBV28 to TRBJ2-2; perhaps TRBD2 as D (6 bases). Germline V lookup: CDR1 MDHEN, CDR2 SYDVKM. V gave up 5 bases and J gave up 2 bases, with 18 bases separating them. This CDR3 comprises 17 residues. The CDR3 region has the DNA TGTGCCAGCAGTCCCCGACCGGGACTTCCTAACACCGGGGAGCTGTTTTTT. It specifies CASSPRPGLPNTGELFF.

This clone was observed once. The chain links TRBV4-3 to TRBJ2-3; a weak D match, TRBD2 (6 bases). V was trimmed by 0 bases and J by 4 bases, leaving 11 bases between them. This CDR3 has 15 residues. Germline loops: CDR1 LGHNA, CDR2 YSLEER. The CDR3 nucleotides read TGCGCCAGCAGCCAAGAAAGGACGGGGGCAGATACGCAGTATTTT. This gives the protein CASSQERTGADTQYF.

This clone was detected only once. V gene TRBV6-1 combines with J gene TRBJ2-7; D is perhaps TRBD2 (6 bases). The ends were cut back, 6 bases at V and 6 bases at J, with 21 bases in the middle. This CDR3 contains 15 residues. CDR1 and CDR2 (germline): MNHNS, SASEGT. The CDR3 reads CASRPPGDRVSEQYF. In nucleotides, the CDR3 is TGTGCCAGCAGGCCCCCGGGGGATCGGGTCAGCGAGCAGTACTTC.

The genes are TRBV28 and TRBJ1-5; D possibly corresponds to TRBD1 (6 bases). The germline V gene has CDR1 MDHEN and CDR2 SYDVKM. There are 14 residues in the CDR3. Trimming took off 2 bases at V and 6 bases at J, with 11 bases between the two ends. The CDR3 region is CASSLGGLRQPQHF. The CDR3 DNA follows: TGTGCCAGCAGTTTAGGGGGCCTCCGTCAGCCCCAGCATTTT. The complete variable domain, with remaining parts taken from reference TRBV28 and TRBJ1-5, reads DVKVTQSSRYLVKRTGEKVFLECVQDMDHENMFWYRQDPGLGLRLIYFSYDVKMKEKGDIPEGYSVSREKKERFSLILESASTNQTSMYLCASSLGGLRQPQHFGDGTRLSIL.

This chain uses TRBV9 with TRBJ2-7; maybe TRBD2 (5 bases). V lost 0 bases to trimming and J lost 3 bases, with 16 bases between them. Germline V gene sequence: CDR1 SGDLS, CDR2 YYNGEE. This CDR3 comprises 16 residues. The CDR3 coding sequence is TGTGCCAGCAGCGTAGGTACTAGTCAGCGGAACTACGAGCAGTACTTC. Protein sequence: CASSVGTSQRNYEQYF.

This clone has a single count. This rearrangement joins TRBV28 to TRBJ1-1, with a weak D call TRBD1 (6 bases). The CDR3 runs to 15 residues. The V gene lost 7 bases and the J gene lost 1 base, with 16 bases spanning the gap. Per the germline V gene, CDR1 is MDHEN and CDR2 is SYDVKM. The CDR3 DNA reads TGTGCCAGCACCTCCCCGGGGGGGCAGAACACTGAAGCTTTCTTT. Translating gives CASTSPGGQNTEAFF. The variable domain in full, completed from reference TRBV28 and TRBJ1-1, reads DVKVTQSSRYLVKRTGEKVFLECVQDMDHENMFWYRQDPGLGLRLIYFSYDVKMKEKGDIPEGYSVSREKKERFSLILESASTNQTSMYLCASTSPGGQNTEAFFGQGTRLTVV.

The chain combines TRBV24-1 with TRBJ2-5; 8 nucleotides match TRBD1. CDR1 and CDR2 from the germline V gene are KGHDR and SFDVKD. V dropped 4 bases and J dropped 0; count of bases not matched to a gene: 6. This CDR3 contains 16 residues. CDR3 bases: TGTGCCACCAGTGAACAACAGGGGGACCACCAAGAGACCCAGTACTTC. Translation gives CATSEQQGDHQETQYF.

The sample holds one count of this clone. The chain is built from TRBV7-9 and TRBJ1-6, with 7 bases identical to TRBD1. CDR1 is SEHNR, CDR2 FQNEAQ, per germline (reference sequence). Trimming removed 6 bases from V and 7 bases from J; junction bases left unmatched: 9. The CDR3 spans 15 residues. CDR3 loop: CASSPTGWENSPLHF. The CDR3 DNA reads TGTGCCAGCAGTCCGACAGGGTGGGAGAATTCACCCCTCCACTTT.

This clone was found once. The DNA for the CDR3 is TGTGCCAGCTCACCAAGCAGGGTTTACGAGCAGTACTTC. Residues: CASSPSRVYEQYF. The chain links TRBV18 to TRBJ2-7, with D maybe TRBD1 (5 bases). The CDR3 contains 13 residues. V lost 2 bases to trimming and J lost 4 bases, with 9 bases between them. Per the germline V gene, CDR1 is KGHSH and CDR2 is LQKENI.

This clone was detected only once. The chain uses TRBV7-2 and TRBJ2-2, with D perhaps TRBD1 (5 bases). Trimming shortened V by 1 base and J by 0 bases, and 9 bases separated the two germline ends. Germline V gives CDR1 SGHTA, CDR2 FQGNSA. The CDR3 runs to 16 residues. CDR3 DNA: TGTGCCAGCAGCTTAGAAAGCAGGGCGAACACCGGGGAGCTGTTTTTT. Translating it yields CASSLESRANTGELFF.

V gene TRBV27 combines with J gene TRBJ2-7; tentative D call: TRBD1 (6 bases). Germline CDR1 is MNHEY and CDR2 is SMNVEV (reference sequence). V was clipped by 7 bases and J by 4 bases, with 14 bases between them. The CDR3 loop spans 13 amino acids. The CDR3 protein is CASKSTGIYEQYF. The CDR3 DNA reads as TGTGCCAGCAAATCCACAGGGATTTACGAGCAGTACTTC.

This chain connects TRBV9 to TRBJ1-2; no clear D. V lost 4 bases, J lost 0 bases, and 10 bases lay in between. This CDR3 is built from 14 residues. Germline V gene sequence: CDR1 SGDLS, CDR2 YYNGEE. CDR3 DNA: TGTGCCAGCAGCCCGGCCAGAGCTAACTATGGCTACACCTTC. Protein product: CASSPARANYGYTF.

The rearrangement links TRBV3-1 (or the pseudogene TRBV3-2) to TRBJ1-3, with D hard to call. The CDR3 is made up of 14 amino acids. Germline V gene lookup returns CDR1 LGHDT and CDR2 YNNKEL (reference sequence). V was cut by 4 bases and J by 0 bases, with 7 bases left in between. CDR3 in amino acids: CASSLSSSGNTIYF. CDR3 nucleotide sequence: TGTGCCAGCAGCCTTTCGAGCTCTGGAAACACCATATATTTT.

This chain joins TRBV7-2 and TRBJ2-7, with 10 bases aligning to TRBD1. Germline V gene data show CDR1 as SGHTA and CDR2 as FQGNSA. The ends lost 6 bases at V and 3 bases at J; junction bases unmatched: 8. The CDR3 length is 15 residues. The CDR3 sequence is CASRQVGTGVYEQYF. The CDR3, as DNA: TGTGCCAGCAGGCAAGTGGGGACAGGGGTCTACGAGCAGTACTTC.

Here the CDR3 DNA reads TGCAGCGCAACCGGGACCCTCGAGCGGGCCACAGATACGCAGTATTTT. Its translation is CSATGTLERATDTQYF. V and J are TRBV29-1 and TRBJ2-3; D perhaps matches TRBD2 (6 bases). Germline loops: CDR1 SQVTM, CDR2 ANQGSEA. The CDR3 totals 16 residues. Trimming stripped 7 bases from V and 2 bases from J, with 22 bases between.